The 32 T cell receptor beta chains in this list originate from one sample, sequenced in a study of tumor-infiltrating lymphocytes in primary liver carcinoma. The input was about 490 ng total RNA; TCR beta cDNA was made from it with a constant-region primer. Researchers made the TCR beta libraries by running three nested multiplex PCR rounds with slightly modified ARM-PCR. Two initial PCR rounds of around 9 cycles each paired TRBV1-TRBV30 forward primers with a C-beta reverse primer. TCRdb independently ran MiXCR on the multiplex PCR reads; one entry per CDR3 protein. The data hold fewer than 250,000 distinct CDR3 sequences, with less than 70% observed a single time. Unsorted whole blood yielded the blood RNA, and germline DNA was also extracted. Sequencing used peripheral blood. The origin of the receptors is a woman aged 60-75 years with primary liver carcinoma and hepatitis B virus infection.

This clonotype was recorded a few times. The rearrangement uses TRBV6-1 and TRBJ1-2; 10 bases agree with TRBD1. Losses at the gene ends were 6 bases for V and 7 bases for J; bases not matched to a gene: 17. The CDR3 contains 17 residues. The germline gives CDR1 MNHNS, CDR2 SASEGT. Written as DNA, the CDR3 is TGTGCCAGCAGCCCACTGGAGTTAGGACAGGGGGGGCTTGGCTACACCTTC. Protein: CASSPLELGQGGLGYTF.

A note on this clonotype: With a much larger clone just one base away, this may be a read error. This CDR3 fails to terminate in the conserved phenylalanine or tryptophan, so it likely reflects a read error. The chain joins TRBV7-9 to TRBJ2-5; D not resolved. From germline, CDR1 is SEHNR and CDR2 FQNEAQ (reference sequence). The CDR3 loop spans 16 amino acids. The V end lost 3 bases, the J end lost 1 base, and 15 bases lay between the germline ends. In DNA form, the CDR3 reads TGTGCCAGCAGCTTTTTGGGATCGGCTACCCAAGAGACCCAGTACTTA. Protein sequence: CASSFLGSATQETQYL.

This clonotype was recorded at least ten times. The J gene is TRBJ2-1, the V gene TRBV12-3 or TRBV12-4; 10 bases match TRBD1. The CDR3 runs 15 residues. V was clipped by 5 bases and J by 8 bases; unmatched bases: 9. CDR3: CASSPGQGFKDEQFF. In DNA, the CDR3 is TGTGCCAGCAGTCCGGGACAGGGGTTTAAAGATGAGCAGTTCTTC.

This chain joins TRBV11-1 and TRBJ1-1; unclear D gene. CDR3 length equals 13 residues. Germline CDR1 is SGHAT and CDR2 is FQDESV (reference sequence). Trimming removed 4 bases at V and 11 bases at J, with 17 bases between. The CDR3 reads CASSWKGVTKAFF. The CDR3 region has the DNA TGTGCCAGCAGCTGGAAGGGCGTAACTAAGGCTTTCTTT.

The V call is TRBV11-1, the J call TRBJ2-7; D is ambiguous. CDR1 is SGHAT and CDR2 is FQDESV in the germline V gene (reference sequence). With 7 bases removed from V and 5 bases from J, the gap between germline ends came to 15 bases. This CDR3 is built from 13 residues. The CDR3 sequence is CASNFSGPNEQYF. CDR3 nucleotide sequence: TGTGCCAGCAACTTTTCCGGTCCCAACGAGCAGTACTTC.

This clonotype was seen many times. V and J are TRBV29-1 and TRBJ1-2; 7 nucleotides line up with TRBD1. Per germline, CDR1 SQVTM and CDR2 ANQGSEA. V gave up 7 bases and J gave up 5 bases; unmatched junction bases: 10. The CDR3 extends over 13 amino acids. The CDR3 here is CSAGDRAFYGYTF. The CDR3 nucleotides read TGCAGCGCCGGAGACAGGGCGTTTTATGGCTACACCTTC.

The chain is built from TRBV28 and TRBJ1-1; D is unresolved. This CDR3 region has 12 residues. Trimming removed 3 bases at V and 6 bases at J, with 8 bases between. CDR1 is MDHEN and CDR2 is SYDVKM in the germline V gene. CDR3 protein: CASSLPLSEAFF. In DNA form, the CDR3 reads TGTGCCAGCAGTTTGCCCCTTTCTGAAGCTTTCTTT.

As regards this clonotype: Being one base from a much bigger clone, this may be a read error. The rearrangement links TRBV12-5 to TRBJ1-5; 8 bases map to TRBD1. The CDR3 totals 14 residues. Per the germline V gene, CDR1 is LGHNT and CDR2 is FRNRAP. The CDR3 reads CPTQYTGGNQPQHF. CDR3 nucleotides: TGTCCTACACAGTACACAGGGGGTAATCAGCCCCAGCATTTT.

Of note for this clonotype: Because the CDR3 is missing its conserved closing phenylalanine or tryptophan, this is likely a read error. The V and J genes are TRBV11-1 and TRBJ1-5, with 9 bases lining up with TRBD1. The CDR3 length is 16 residues. CDR1 and CDR2 from the germline V gene are SGHAT and FQDESV (reference sequence). The CDR3 reads CASSPRTGDTNQPQHS. In DNA, the CDR3 is TGCGCCAGCAGCCCTCGGACAGGGGATACCAATCAGCCCCAGCATTCT.

The gene calls are TRBV6-6 and TRBJ2-5; TRBD1 matches 12 bases. The CDR3 length is 15 residues. Germline loops: CDR1 MNHNY, CDR2 SVGAGI (reference sequence). V gave up 6 bases and J gave up 5 bases; unmatched junction bases: 7. CDR3 in amino acids: CASSPGTGGRETQYF. DNA for the CDR3: TGTGCCAGCAGCCCCGGGACAGGGGGCCGGGAGACCCAGTACTTC.

This clonotype was observed a few times. The V gene is TRBV4-1, the J gene TRBJ1-5; D is perhaps TRBD1 (5 bases). The germline CDR1 and CDR2 sequences are MGHRA and YSYEKL. The CDR3 runs 17 residues. Trimming removed 4 bases at V and 0 bases at J, with 16 bases between. CDR3 residues: CASSRITGGNSNQPQHF. The DNA of the CDR3 is TGCGCCAGCAGCCGTATCACGGGGGGGAATAGCAATCAGCCCCAGCATTTT.

In this sample, this clonotype turned up many times. The rearrangement joins TRBV6-2 or TRBV6-3 to TRBJ2-5, with TRBD2 matching over 8 bases. The CDR3 length is 15 residues. Germline V gene sequence: CDR1 MNHEY, CDR2 SVGEGT. Trimming cost V 8 bases and J 4 bases; bases outside gene matches: 12. The chain's CDR3 is CASPPTAGVPETQYF. CDR3 sequence (DNA): TGTGCCAGCCCCCCCACAGCGGGAGTCCCAGAGACCCAGTACTTC.

J is TRBJ2-7 and V is TRBV6-5, with TRBD1 matching over 9 bases. V lost 6 bases to trimming and J lost 10 bases; unmatched junction nucleotides: 10. This CDR3 has 13 residues. Germline-derived CDR1 and CDR2 are MNHEY and SVGAGI. The CDR3 is CASRQQGALDQYF. In DNA form, the CDR3 reads TGTGCCAGCAGACAACAGGGGGCGCTTGACCAGTACTTC.

With respect to this clonotype: A read error may be the cause here, since a much bigger clone is one base away. V gene TRBV12-3 or TRBV12-4 combines with J gene TRBJ1-2; D is perhaps TRBD1 (6 bases). The CDR3 length is 15 residues. The germline V and J ends were trimmed by 6 bases and 6 bases, with 20 bases remaining between them. Written as DNA, the CDR3 is TGTGCCAGCAGCCCCCTCACCGGGACATCTCATGGCTACACCTTC. This gives the protein CASSPLTGTSHGYTF.

This clonotype was seen a few times. The chain is built from TRBV28 and TRBJ2-1, with D uncertain. The CDR3 runs 14 residues. V was trimmed by 5 bases and J by 4 bases, leaving 12 bases between them. Germline V lookup: CDR1 MDHEN, CDR2 SYDVKM. Here the CDR3 reads CASSPHLRYNEQFF. CDR3 sequence (DNA): TGTGCCAGCAGTCCACATCTAAGGTACAATGAGCAGTTCTTC.

There are many counts of this clonotype. The chain uses TRBV12-3 or TRBV12-4 and TRBJ2-7; 11 bases match TRBD1. The CDR3 extends over 14 amino acids. The J segment lost 3 bases and the V segment lost 5 bases, leaving 3 bases of the junction unmatched. The CDR3 bases are TGTGCCAGCAGTATGGGGACAGGGGGCTACGAGCAGTACTTC. This encodes CASSMGTGGYEQYF.

This clonotype was observed a handful of times. V usage is TRBV28 and J usage is TRBJ2-7; no definite D call. In germline, CDR1 is MDHEN, CDR2 SYDVKM. V was clipped by 5 bases and J by 7 bases, with 12 bases between them. The CDR3 loop spans 12 amino acids. The CDR3 loop is CASSDFVGEQYF. CDR3 bases: TGTGCCAGCAGTGATTTTGTGGGGGAGCAGTACTTC.

For this clonotype: Being one base from a much bigger clone, this may be a read error. V usage is TRBV10-2 and J usage is TRBJ2-7; 8 nucleotides match TRBD2. This CDR3 has 14 residues. Germline V CDR1 and CDR2: WSHSY, SAAADI. The V and J ends lost 4 bases and 6 bases, in that order; junction bases with no gene match: 8. The CDR3 reads CASSVKTGGFEQYF. The CDR3 bases are TGCGCCAGCAGTGTGAAAACGGGAGGGTTCGAGCAGTACTTC.

A word on this clonotype: The junction shows a germline mismatch at one end, possibly a read error. This chain uses TRBV11-3 with TRBJ2-7; 7 bases map to TRBD1. The germline V gene has CDR1 SGHNT and CDR2 YENEEA. This CDR3 has 15 amino acids. CDR3 sequence: CATSHGTEGNYEQYF. The CDR3 DNA reads as TGTGCCACCAGCCACGGGACAGAGGGCAACTACGAGCAGTACTTC.

The chain recombines TRBV11-2 with TRBJ2-3; D possibly corresponds to TRBD1 (5 bases). The germline V gene encodes CDR1 SGHAT and CDR2 FQNNGV. The CDR3 has 14 residues. Trimming took off 6 bases at V and 7 bases at J, with 17 bases between the two ends. The CDR3 nucleotides are TGTGCCAGCAGGCTATCACAGGAAGCTAATACGCAGTATTTT. Translating it yields CASRLSQEANTQYF.

This clonotype showed up many times. V is TRBV28 and J is TRBJ2-1, with D maybe TRBD2 (6 bases). V was shortened by 1 base and J by 3 bases, with 13 bases between the two germline ends. The length of the CDR3 is 16 residues. Germline V gives CDR1 MDHEN, CDR2 SYDVKM. The CDR3 DNA reads as TGTGCCAGCAGTTTATTAACCAGCGGGCGCTACAATGAGCAGTTCTTC. Translating it yields CASSLLTSGRYNEQFF.

This clonotype has a count of ten or more. The chain combines TRBV6-5 with TRBJ2-7; 7 bases fit TRBD1. J was trimmed by 2 bases and V by 2 bases; bases with no gene match: 9. The V gene's germline CDR1 is MNHEY and CDR2 SVGAGI. This CDR3 comprises 16 residues. Here the CDR3 reads CASSYGTEQGPYEQYF. Here the CDR3 DNA reads TGTGCCAGCAGTTACGGCACGGAACAGGGGCCCTACGAGCAGTACTTC.

This clonotype appeared a single time. This may arise from a read error, as a much more abundant clone is one base away. The rearrangement joins TRBV5-4 to TRBJ1-2; D perhaps matches TRBD1 (6 bases). The germline V gene encodes CDR1 SGHNT and CDR2 YYREEE (reference sequence). V was clipped by 4 bases and J by 6 bases, with 25 bases between them. The CDR3 loop spans 17 amino acids. The CDR3 DNA is TGTGCCAGCAGCCCGGCCAGCACAGGGCTTTTGGTGCATGGCTACACCTTC. Its protein is CASSPASTGLLVHGYTF.

In regard to this clonotype: A much larger clonotype is one base distant, so this may be a read error. The V and J genes are TRBV4-1 and TRBJ2-3, with a tentative D call TRBD2 (6 bases). This CDR3 region has 16 residues. Per germline, CDR1 MGHRA and CDR2 YSYEKL. The CDR3 DNA is TGCGCCAGCAGCCAAGAGGGAGGACTGAGCACAGATATGCAGTATTTT. Protein sequence: CASSQEGGLSTDMQYF.

This clonotype was picked up a small number of times. A much larger clone sits a single nucleotide away, making a read error possible. This chain joins TRBV29-1 and TRBJ2-2; 10 bases line up with TRBD2. CDR3 length equals 16 residues. Germline CDR1 is SQVTM and CDR2 is ANQGSEA. J lost 7 bases, V lost 4 bases, and 12 bases had no gene match. Here the CDR3 reads CSVGASGSVWIGELFF. CDR3 in DNA: TGCAGCGTTGGGGCTAGCGGGAGCGTATGGATCGGGGAGCTGTTTTTT.

This chain connects TRBV5-5 to TRBJ2-6, with D unresolved. This CDR3 has 15 residues. V lost 0 bases, J lost 1 base, and 5 bases lay in between. CDR1 and CDR2 (germline): SGHKS, YYEKEE (reference sequence). The DNA of the CDR3 is TGTGCCAGCAGCTTGGCCGGATCTGGGGCCAACGTCCTGACTTTC. Amino acids: CASSLAGSGANVLTF.

Worth noting for this clonotype: A read error may account for a junction end that differs from germline. The chain is built from TRBV7-8 and TRBJ1-1, with D maybe TRBD1 (6 bases). This CDR3 spans 15 amino acids. Germline V lookup: CDR1 SGHVS, CDR2 FQNEAQ. The CDR3 is CASSHRQVVNTEAVF. The CDR3 coding sequence is TGTGCCAGCAGCCACCGACAGGTGGTGAATACTGAAGCTGTCTTT.

The gene calls are TRBV2 and TRBJ1-1; D is unclear. CDR3 length: 12 residues. Germline V gene lookup returns CDR1 SNHLY and CDR2 FYNNEI. V shed 7 bases and J shed 1 base, with 7 bases lying between them. CDR3 amino acids: CASKTENTEAFF. The DNA of the CDR3 is TGTGCCAGCAAAACAGAGAACACTGAAGCTTTCTTT.

A note on this clonotype: The junction departs from germline at one end; a sequencing error may be responsible. J is TRBJ2-7 and V is TRBV11-2; no firm D call. Germline V gives CDR1 SGHAT, CDR2 FQNNGV. The CDR3 runs to 11 residues. CDR3 region: CTSSLADQQYF. In nucleotides, the CDR3 is TGTACCAGCAGCTTAGCAGACCAGCAGTACTTC.

In the case of this clonotype: Without the conserved terminal phenylalanine or tryptophan, this CDR3 likely stems from a read error. The chain combines TRBV29-1 with TRBJ1-1, with D perhaps matching TRBD1 (6 bases). The CDR3 is made up of 12 amino acids. The germline CDR1 and CDR2 sequences are SQVTM and ANQGSEA. The CDR3 loop reads CIATRGNTEAFL. CDR3 sequence (DNA): TGCATAGCAACCAGGGGGAACACTGAAGCTTTCCTT.

Concerning this clonotype itself: At one end the junction does not follow the germline gene, possibly because of a read error. V and J are TRBV11-2 and TRBJ2-1; possibly TRBD1 or TRBD2 for D (5 bases each). Germline lookup yields CDR1 SGHAT and CDR2 FQNNGV. The CDR3 totals 16 residues. The CDR3 loop reads CTSSLRGVRSFNEQFF. CDR3 coding DNA: TGTACCAGCAGCTTACGGGGCGTACGCTCCTTCAATGAGCAGTTCTTC.

Remarks on this clonotype: A read error may explain this, as a much larger clone is one base away. The chain employs TRBV4-2 and TRBJ1-2, with D perhaps matching TRBD1 (5 bases). Germline V gene data show CDR1 as LGHNA and CDR2 as YNFKEQ. CDR3 length equals 14 residues. DNA for the CDR3: TGTGCCAGCAACCAAGAACGACAGATCCCTCGCTACACCTTC. Protein sequence: CASNQERQIPRYTF.